What follows describes a single T cell receptor (beta chain). This clone has a single count. This clone's antigen is unknown. Nothing much larger sits one base from this clone, and base qualities are not available. Relative to germline, V is 0 bases shorter and J is 8 bases shorter, with 14 bases between their ends. The CDR3 measures 14 amino acids from cysteine to phenylalanine. The DNA shown is the 42-base CDR3, in frame from base 1. From the germline V gene, CDR1 is SGHRS and CDR2 is YFSETQ. The High Capacity cDNA Reverse Transcription Kit was used to reverse transcribe all of the isolated RNA, meaning that expressed TCRB transcripts were what got sequenced. For stem cell-like memory T cell samples, survey-depth immunoSEQ sequencing was used, averaging about 930,000 total reads per sample. After sorted cells were lysed in RLT buffer, RNA was extracted with DNase-treated RNeasy Micro or Mini kits, with the choice depending on cell number. Each cell subset was processed on its own to prevent cross-contamination, while patient and healthy donor samples were processed together. Using the immunoSEQ multiplex PCR, TCRB sequences were amplified from cDNA into 87-bp fragments spanning the CDR3 region. The amplicons were sequenced using the Illumina HiSeq platform. On the authors' methods: Synthetic template baselines were used to correct PCR bias computationally, reads within Hamming distance 2 were collapsed together, and singletons that could not be merged were discarded. Reads were aligned against IMGT so that V, D and J genes, CDR3 length and insertions or deletions at six rearrangement sites could be assigned. Within each subset, clonotype counts were normalized to sorted cell number, after which true diversity and Gini coefficients were computed with the tcR R package. The overlap coefficient, calculated on TCRB nucleotide sequences, was used to measure repertoire sharing. TCRdb took over this immuneACCESS table, retaining in-frame rearrangements with V and J assigned. Such tables are incomplete; in checked studies, under half of the missing clones stem from an unresolved V gene, and the remainder is unexplained. The DNA gave D and trimming, while V, J and clone size come from that table. This sample lists 50,000 to 55,000 clones; about 60% were detected once. The top ten hold approximately 0.3% of the sample.

The data derive from a study of beta chain features in type 1 diabetes (dated by TCRdb to 2016 to 2019). Looking at the study overall: Mean age, gender distribution, total cell number and subset yield were not different between patients and healthy donors. In the study, TCRB repertoires of sorted circulating CD4+ T cell subsets from recently diagnosed type 1 diabetes patients were compared with those of matched healthy donors. Across all samples, 107,917,701 sorted cells were examined, and cell number per subset correlated strongly with RNA yield. Regulatory and stem cell-like memory subsets were isolated from only 8 patients and about eight healthy donors, whereas naive and central memory subsets came from all 30 or so donors. The paper's findings and limits, for the study overall: Because cDNA rather than genomic DNA was sequenced, highly expressing activated cells could have been over-represented, although no difference in activation and CD3 levels was found between groups. PCR might favor shorter templates, but patient and control samples were amplified and corrected together, so any skew would affect both groups equally. At VDJ recombination sites, type 1 diabetes patients had fewer insertions and more deleted nucleotides, which implies abnormalities in thymic rearrangement. Naive, central memory and regulatory TCRB repertoires appeared to be more alike among patients than among healthy donors. HLA sub-analyses involved small numbers of individuals, so any influence of HLA type on TCRB rearrangement remained unresolved. Type 1 diabetes patients showed a moderate but significant shortening of TCRB CDR3 length in all four CD4+ subsets.

A single peripheral blood draw of about 116 mL on average was collected from each donor into heparinised tubes. A BD FACSAria II and a panel including CD45RO, CCR7, CD25, CD127, CD95 and CD27 were used to sort naive, central memory, regulatory and stem cell-like memory CD4+ T cells. All sorted populations exceeded 95% purity. PBMCs were isolated right away by Lymphoprep density gradient centrifugation and were stained directly, without culture. To minimize batch effects, samples were stained and sorted in pairs, one healthy donor with one patient per experiment. The sequence links TRBV5-1 to TRBJ1-1; the D gene cannot be named for sure. The sample consisted of stem cell memory CD4+ T cells from blood. Read against the paper, the sample's cell subset or site label means: stem cell-like memory CD4+ T cells. This sequence originates from a woman under 40 with type 1 diabetes. The CDR3 sequence is CASSLGTKLEEAFF. At the DNA level, the sequence is TGCGCCAGCAGCTTGGGGACTAAGTTAGAAGAAGCTTTCTTT.